This T cell receptor beta chain was found in a study of T cells in Graves' hyperthyroidism and ophthalmopathy. Across the study: Peripheral blood sampling occurred at initial diagnosis, before any treatment.

Ten or more counts support this clonotype. Its antigen is not known. Per germline, CDR1 SQVTM and CDR2 ANQGSEA. The trim removed 3 bases at V and 4 bases at J, leaving 3 bases unmatched. The CDR3 spans 13 residues. Findings of the study overall: Most expanded thyroid clonotypes above 0.001 recurred in blood.

RNA transcripts gave rise to amplified TCR beta CDR3 regions. HTBI primers drove first-round RT-PCR of the TCR CDR3. TCRdb processed the multiplex PCR reads anew with MiXCR; each CDR3 protein has one entry. The sample lists 250,000 to 300,000 distinct CDR3 sequences, around 15% occurring once. The diagnoses drew upon clinical symptoms, serum thyroxine and TRAb, thyroid ultrasound and orbital computed tomography. The sample consisted of blood. The gene calls are TRBV29-1 and TRBJ1-2; TRBD1 matches 9 bases. This receptor was taken from a middle-aged woman with Graves' hyperthyroidism. CDR3 in amino acids: CSVDGQGIYGYTF. The CDR3 DNA reads TGCAGCGTTGATGGACAGGGGATCTATGGCTACACCTTC.